This T cell receptor (beta chain) comes out of a study of identical twins (dated by TCRdb to the mid-2010s). Regarding the research as a whole: TCR alpha and beta repertoires from monozygotic twins, unrelated adults of various ages and cord blood were deep-sequenced to test whether fetal clonotypes persist. To rule out contamination, the twin experiments were replicated at different times with different library preparation protocols.

Every donor was a healthy Caucasian. The researchers also sequenced three unrelated adults who were not twins: a male aged 18 to 29, a male aged 50 to 59, and a female aged 50 to 59. Using Miltenyi CD45RO+ enrichment and human naive T-cell isolation kits, memory (CD45RO+) and naive T cells were isolated from PBMC. Receptor libraries were prepared by 5' RACE. Sequencing used an Illumina HiSeq 2000. Template switching added a universal primer binding site, and the final cDNA carried a unique molecular identifier that allowed TCR cDNA molecules to be counted accurately. Specific primers in the conserved constant-segment region were used to synthesize first-strand cDNA for the TCR alpha and beta chains. To control for contamination, every cDNA library carried two barcodes: a SMART-Mk sample barcode plus Illumina barcodes. TruSeq adapter sequences, together with Illumina sample barcodes, were added in two successive PCR steps. The Illumina HiSeq platform was used with custom primers to sequence TCR alpha and beta cDNA libraries. In the authors' own workflow: Unique molecular identifiers were extracted from raw reads with MiGEC, and CDR3 positions were determined with MiXCR. Recombination models were inferred per individual with the repgenHMM and IGoR tools using an EM algorithm. The analysis of shared clonotypes was done with the tcR package in R, with sharing normalized by the product of cloneset sizes. Out-of-frame nonproductive sequences were analyzed to study raw recombination free of thymic and clonal selection effects. TCRdb reanalyzed the raw reads on its own, using fastp at Q25 for trimming and MiXCR for clone calling, and kept in-frame beta chains. CDR3 protein duplicates are merged, each entry listing the most common genes and DNA. TCRdb, not the authors, supplied the V and J calls. This sample has about 450,000 distinct CDR3 sequences in its table, and less than 20% of those were observed once. The ten largest account for approximately 12% of the sample.

What the research found in general, with its limitations: Zero-insertion analyses could be partly confounded by invariant T cells such as MAIT and iNKT, although diverse VJ usage argued against such confounding for most clonotypes. Abundant cord blood beta clonotypes had fewer insertions, young adult naive repertoires showed a similar but weaker trend, and memory repertoires showed no such trend. Excess twin sharing in beta out-of-frame sequences was weaker because fewer shared sequences lowered the signal-to-noise ratio. Because the same donors could not be followed over many years, the conclusions depended on cross-sectional statistical analysis. Compared with coincidental sharing between unrelated individuals, out-of-frame TCR alpha sequences shared between twins had an excess of sequences with low generation probability. In monozygotic twins, recombination models systematically underestimated out-of-frame TCR alpha sharing, but the models matched the sharing seen between unrelated individuals.

This clonotype was seen more than once but under ten times. Its antigen remains unidentified. There are no base qualities to consult, and no much larger clone falls within one base. The CDR3 numbers 17 residues from cysteine through phenylalanine. The DNA shown is the 51-base CDR3, in frame from base 1. Relative to germline, V is missing 5 bases and J is missing 3 bases, with 10 bases of the junction outside any gene match. The clonotype was recovered from a man aged 45-65 years in good health. The rearrangement joined TRBV12-3 or TRBV12-4 to TRBJ2-7; 13 central nucleotides agree with TRBD2. The sample taken for sequencing was naive T cells sorted from blood. Per the publication, the cell subset or site label means: cells isolated with a human naive T-cell isolation kit. The CDR3 is CASSPQWTSGGLYEQYF. The nucleotide sequence reads TGTGCCAGCAGTCCCCAATGGACTAGCGGGGGCCTCTACGAGCAGTACTTC.